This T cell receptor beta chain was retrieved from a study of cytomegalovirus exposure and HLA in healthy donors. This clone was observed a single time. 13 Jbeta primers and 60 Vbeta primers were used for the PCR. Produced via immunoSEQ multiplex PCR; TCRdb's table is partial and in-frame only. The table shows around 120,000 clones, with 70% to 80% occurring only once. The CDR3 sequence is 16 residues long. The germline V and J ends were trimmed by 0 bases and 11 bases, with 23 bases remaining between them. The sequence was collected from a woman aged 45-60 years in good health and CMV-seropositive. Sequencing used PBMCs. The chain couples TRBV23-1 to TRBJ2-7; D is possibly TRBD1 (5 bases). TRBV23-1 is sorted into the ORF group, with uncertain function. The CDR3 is CASSQSSPLEWGREYF. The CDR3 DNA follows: TGCGCCAGCAGTCAATCGTCCCCCCTAGAGTGGGGCCGGGAGTACTTC.